A single sample gave rise to the 2 T cell receptor beta chains below, sequenced in a study of OX40 agonist ivuxolimab in advanced cancers. TCRdb's table, derived via immunoSEQ multiplex PCR, lists solely in-frame clones and lacks some. The data show 45,000 to 60,000 clones, with 70% to 85% seen just once and approximately 1.5% held by the top ten. The sample was CD4+ or CD8+ T cells sorted from blood, taken in a trial of the OX40 agonist ivuxolimab. Receptors were obtained from an adult with an advanced solid tumor such as melanoma, head and neck, liver or kidney cancer.

The chain carries TRBV5-1 and TRBJ2-1, with D maybe TRBD2 (6 bases). V was pared by 1 base and J by 7 bases, with 9 bases between. This CDR3 has 13 amino acids. Germline V gives CDR1 SGHRS, CDR2 YFSETQ. The CDR3 nucleotides are TGCGCCAGCAGCTTGCAGGCGGGGAATGAGCAGTTCTTC. Protein sequence: CASSLQAGNEQFF.

The V and J genes are TRBV11-1 and TRBJ2-7; 13 nucleotides agree with TRBD2. Losses at the gene ends were 1 base for V and 4 bases for J; bases not matched to a gene: 7. This CDR3 has 17 residues. Germline CDR1 and CDR2: SGHAT and FQDESV (reference sequence). For the CDR3, the DNA is TGTGCCAGCAGCTTAGGACGAGGGACTAGCGGGATGTACGAGCAGTACTTC. The encoded protein is CASSLGRGTSGMYEQYF.